The 15 T cell receptor beta chains reported below all come from one sample, sequenced in a study of neoadjuvant nivolumab and ipilimumab in lung cancer. TCRdb's copy holds only in-frame clones and misses some; the assay was immunoSEQ multiplex PCR. Among 17,000 or so clones, roughly three quarters were seen once, and the ten largest hold about 8.5%. The material was tumor tissue, obtained after neoadjuvant nivolumab, alone or with ipilimumab, at or shortly before surgery. Source of these receptors: an adult with non-small cell lung cancer.

The chain recombines TRBV14 with TRBJ1-1, with a tentative D call TRBD1 (5 bases). The V and J ends lost 4 bases and 0 bases respectively, with 9 bases between them. The CDR3 runs to 14 residues. Germline lookup yields CDR1 SGHDN and CDR2 FVKESK. CDR3 coding DNA: TGTGCCAGCAGCCCGGGGACCGTGAACACTGAAGCTTTCTTT. Translated: CASSPGTVNTEAFF.

The V and J genes are TRBV6-1 and TRBJ1-1; 7 bases align to TRBD1. CDR1 is MNHNS, CDR2 SASEGT, per germline. The CDR3 spans 13 residues. After removal of 7 bases from V and 1 base from J, the junction contained 3 bases not matched to a gene. CDR3 sequence: CASIGTANTEAFF. Here the CDR3 DNA reads TGTGCCAGCATCGGGACAGCGAACACTGAAGCTTTCTTT.

This chain connects TRBV5-1 to TRBJ1-2, with D possibly TRBD1 on 5 matching bases. The CDR3 runs 15 residues. Trimming left V 3 bases short and J 4 bases short, with 16 bases between. From germline, CDR1 is SGHRS and CDR2 YFSETQ. The CDR3 sequence: CASSSDTGPLYGYTF. Written as DNA, the CDR3 is TGCGCCAGCAGCTCGGACACGGGTCCCCTCTATGGCTACACCTTC.

The chain employs TRBV29-1 and TRBJ1-1; no firm D call. The germline CDR1 and CDR2 sequences are SQVTM and ANQGSEA. Trimming stripped 1 base from V and 0 bases from J, with 9 bases between. The CDR3 is 14 amino acids. The CDR3 loop reads CSVEGAPLNTEAFF. In DNA form, the CDR3 reads TGCAGCGTTGAAGGGGCCCCGTTGAACACTGAAGCTTTCTTT.

This clone was detected only a few times. V gene TRBV6-1 combines with J gene TRBJ1-4, with D tentatively TRBD1 (5 bases). The germline V gene encodes CDR1 MNHNS and CDR2 SASEGT. V was shortened by 3 bases and J by 8 bases, with 22 bases between the two germline ends. This CDR3 region has 17 residues. This CDR3 is CASSDGQKGVSGEKLFF. The CDR3 DNA is TGTGCCAGCAGTGACGGACAAAAAGGAGTTTCCGGAGAAAAACTGTTTTTT.

V is TRBV29-1 and J is TRBJ1-2; D is unresolved. Trimming removed 3 bases from V and 7 bases from J, with 15 bases in between. This CDR3 is built from 13 residues. Germline V lookup: CDR1 SQVTM, CDR2 ANQGSEA. Written as DNA, the CDR3 is TGCAGCGTTGACGGGGTCAGAAGCTCTGGCTACACCTTC. Translated, it gives CSVDGVRSSGYTF.

In DNA, the CDR3 is TGTGCCAGCAGCTTTGGGACAGCGAATGAAAAACTGTTTTTT. It yields the protein CASSFGTANEKLFF. The chain is built from TRBV7-2 and TRBJ1-4; TRBD1 matches at 7 bases. Germline loops: CDR1 SGHTA, CDR2 FQGNSA. Trimming took 3 bases from V and 5 from J; bases not matched to a gene: 3. The CDR3 runs to 14 residues.

The CDR3 DNA follows: TGTGCCAGCCATGGGGGGGTCACTGAAGCTTTCTTT. It codes for CASHGGVTEAFF. This chain links TRBV6-1 with TRBJ1-1; possibly TRBD1 for D (5 bases). V was shortened by 8 bases and J by 4 bases, with 11 bases between the two germline ends. Germline loops: CDR1 MNHNS, CDR2 SASEGT. The CDR3 length is 12 residues.

J is TRBJ1-2 and V is TRBV5-6, with a tentative D call TRBD1 (6 bases). Deletions cut 4 bases from V and 4 bases from J, with 20 bases between. Germline-derived CDR1 and CDR2 are SGHDT and YYEEEE. The CDR3 sequence is 16 residues long. The CDR3 sequence: CASSETARGGTYGYTF. For the CDR3, the DNA is TGTGCCAGCAGCGAGACAGCCCGAGGGGGAACCTATGGCTACACCTTC.

This clone was observed once. V is TRBV2 and J is TRBJ2-7; 8 bases agree with TRBD1. Unmatched junction bases numbered 11, after V lost 6 bases and J lost 7 bases. This CDR3 has 14 residues. CDR1 and CDR2 from the germline V gene are SNHLY and FYNNEI. The CDR3 region is CASRSRDRDREQYF. CDR3 nucleotide sequence: TGTGCCAGCAGGTCCCGGGATAGGGACAGGGAGCAGTACTTC.

The chain couples TRBV5-4 to TRBJ2-5; D not resolved. Germline lookup yields CDR1 SGHNT and CDR2 YYREEE (reference sequence). The CDR3 is 14 residues long. Trimming removed 0 bases at V and 5 bases at J, with 11 bases between. As DNA, the CDR3 is TGTGCCAGCAGCTTGGTATTTAGTCCGGAGACCCAGTACTTC. The encoded protein is CASSLVFSPETQYF.

This chain uses TRBV5-6 with TRBJ2-3, with a tentative D call TRBD2 (7 bases). The CDR3 is 16 amino acids. Germline V CDR1 and CDR2: SGHDT, YYEEEE. V was shortened by 0 bases and J by 2 bases, with 13 bases between the two germline ends. In DNA, the CDR3 is TGTGCCAGCAGCTTGGCCGGCGGGGGCCTCACAGATACGCAGTATTTT. As protein: CASSLAGGGLTDTQYF.

This chain links TRBV30 with TRBJ2-3, with a weak D call TRBD2 (7 bases). There are 16 residues in the CDR3. The germline CDR1 and CDR2 sequences are GTSNPN and SVGIG (reference sequence). Between the trimmed V and J ends, which lost 2 bases and 5 bases, there was a span of 20 bases. The CDR3 region has the DNA TGTGCCTGGAGTCCTTTGGAGGCGGGGGCCGGAGATACGCAGTATTTT. Translated, it gives CAWSPLEAGAGDTQYF.

The CDR3 loop reads CASSPGGRETQYF. DNA for the CDR3: TGTGCCAGCAGCCCAGGGGGCCGTGAGACCCAGTACTTC. The V gene is TRBV11-2, the J gene TRBJ2-5; 8 nucleotides agree with TRBD1. CDR3 length: 13 amino acids. The germline CDR1 and CDR2 sequences are SGHAT and FQNNGV. V shed 5 bases and J 5 bases; nucleotides not matched to a gene: 4.

The CDR3 region has the DNA TGTGCCAGCAGGCTGGATGGTCGCACAGATACGCAGTATTTT. It codes for CASRLDGRTDTQYF. V and J are TRBV6-5 and TRBJ2-3; D remains ambiguous. Germline CDR1 and CDR2: MNHEY and SVGAGI. Trimming removed 6 bases from V and 1 base from J, with 11 bases in between. This CDR3 is 14 amino acids long.